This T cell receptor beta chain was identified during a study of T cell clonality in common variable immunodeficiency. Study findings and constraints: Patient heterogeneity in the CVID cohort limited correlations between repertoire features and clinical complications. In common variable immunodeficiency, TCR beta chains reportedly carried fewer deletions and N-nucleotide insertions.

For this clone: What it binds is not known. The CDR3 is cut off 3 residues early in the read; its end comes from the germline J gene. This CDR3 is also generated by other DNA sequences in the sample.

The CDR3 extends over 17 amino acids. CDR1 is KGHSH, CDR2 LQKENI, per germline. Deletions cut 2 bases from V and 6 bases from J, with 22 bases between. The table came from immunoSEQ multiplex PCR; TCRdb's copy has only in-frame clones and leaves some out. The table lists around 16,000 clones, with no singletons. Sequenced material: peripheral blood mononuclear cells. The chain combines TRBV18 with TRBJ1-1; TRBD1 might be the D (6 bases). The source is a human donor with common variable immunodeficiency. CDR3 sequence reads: CASSPAGGASDWPEAFF. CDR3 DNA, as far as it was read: TGTGCCAGCTCACCAGCGGGGGGCGCGTCTGATTGGCCTGAA.